One T cell receptor (beta chain) is described in this entry. It lacks a known antigen. Coverage ceases 3 residues before the CDR3 finishes, and the germline J gene fills in the end. At the DNA level, this CDR3 is encoded by other sequences in the same sample as well. The immunoSEQ assay was used to perform TCR beta chain deep sequencing. The study's processing was this. Only productive TCR beta rearrangements were used to compute clonotype frequencies. Sourced from immuneACCESS, this table was stored by TCRdb with only in-frame sequences that have V and J called. A share of the clones is absent; for the studies checked, an unresolved V gene accounts for under half, and the remainder has no known explanation. V and J calls and clone size are copied from that table; D and trimming were computed from the DNA. The sample table includes around 27,000 clones. Roughly 1.9% of the sample comes from the top ten.

In the paper's terms, the treatment or condition label means: autologous CTL019 cells: CD19 CAR with 4-1BB and CD3 zeta domains. TCR zeta and 4-1BB costimulatory signaling domains were built into the CD19 CAR. T cells for CTL019 manufacturing were collected from peripheral blood by leukapheresis. The DNeasy Blood and Tissue Kit was used to extract genomic DNA from pre-infusion T cells, peripheral blood, or sorted post-infusion T cells. Cut back by 0 bases and 1 base, the V and J ends lie 10 bases apart. The CDR3 starts with the cysteine, ends with the phenylalanine, and has 16 residues. Of the CDR3's DNA, 39 bases were read; they are in frame from base 1. Taken from the germline V gene, the CDR1 and CDR2 loops are LGHNA and YNFKEQ. The data originate from a study of TET2 disruption in CD19-targeted CAR T cells (dated by TCRdb to 2016 to 2018). Study-wide context: Sample numbers were set by the original clinical trial design and sample availability, with no additional inclusion criteria.

What the research found in general, with its limitations: The conclusions drawn about the patient's CAR T cells were based on extensive analysis of just one subject.

The receptor was derived from a man aged 65 to 85 with chronic lymphocytic leukemia. The material sequenced was CD8- CAR+ T cells sorted from cultured blood T cells, taken for CD19 CAR T cell therapy. The cell subset or site label, read with the paper, signifies: CD8-negative CAR-positive T cells from the infusion product. The chain was built from TRBV4-2 and TRBJ1-5, with an unclear D gene assignment. The CDR3: CASSQDVNFSNQPQHF. The sequenced CDR3 bases are TGTGCCAGCAGCCAAGATGTGAACTTCAGCAATCAGCCC.